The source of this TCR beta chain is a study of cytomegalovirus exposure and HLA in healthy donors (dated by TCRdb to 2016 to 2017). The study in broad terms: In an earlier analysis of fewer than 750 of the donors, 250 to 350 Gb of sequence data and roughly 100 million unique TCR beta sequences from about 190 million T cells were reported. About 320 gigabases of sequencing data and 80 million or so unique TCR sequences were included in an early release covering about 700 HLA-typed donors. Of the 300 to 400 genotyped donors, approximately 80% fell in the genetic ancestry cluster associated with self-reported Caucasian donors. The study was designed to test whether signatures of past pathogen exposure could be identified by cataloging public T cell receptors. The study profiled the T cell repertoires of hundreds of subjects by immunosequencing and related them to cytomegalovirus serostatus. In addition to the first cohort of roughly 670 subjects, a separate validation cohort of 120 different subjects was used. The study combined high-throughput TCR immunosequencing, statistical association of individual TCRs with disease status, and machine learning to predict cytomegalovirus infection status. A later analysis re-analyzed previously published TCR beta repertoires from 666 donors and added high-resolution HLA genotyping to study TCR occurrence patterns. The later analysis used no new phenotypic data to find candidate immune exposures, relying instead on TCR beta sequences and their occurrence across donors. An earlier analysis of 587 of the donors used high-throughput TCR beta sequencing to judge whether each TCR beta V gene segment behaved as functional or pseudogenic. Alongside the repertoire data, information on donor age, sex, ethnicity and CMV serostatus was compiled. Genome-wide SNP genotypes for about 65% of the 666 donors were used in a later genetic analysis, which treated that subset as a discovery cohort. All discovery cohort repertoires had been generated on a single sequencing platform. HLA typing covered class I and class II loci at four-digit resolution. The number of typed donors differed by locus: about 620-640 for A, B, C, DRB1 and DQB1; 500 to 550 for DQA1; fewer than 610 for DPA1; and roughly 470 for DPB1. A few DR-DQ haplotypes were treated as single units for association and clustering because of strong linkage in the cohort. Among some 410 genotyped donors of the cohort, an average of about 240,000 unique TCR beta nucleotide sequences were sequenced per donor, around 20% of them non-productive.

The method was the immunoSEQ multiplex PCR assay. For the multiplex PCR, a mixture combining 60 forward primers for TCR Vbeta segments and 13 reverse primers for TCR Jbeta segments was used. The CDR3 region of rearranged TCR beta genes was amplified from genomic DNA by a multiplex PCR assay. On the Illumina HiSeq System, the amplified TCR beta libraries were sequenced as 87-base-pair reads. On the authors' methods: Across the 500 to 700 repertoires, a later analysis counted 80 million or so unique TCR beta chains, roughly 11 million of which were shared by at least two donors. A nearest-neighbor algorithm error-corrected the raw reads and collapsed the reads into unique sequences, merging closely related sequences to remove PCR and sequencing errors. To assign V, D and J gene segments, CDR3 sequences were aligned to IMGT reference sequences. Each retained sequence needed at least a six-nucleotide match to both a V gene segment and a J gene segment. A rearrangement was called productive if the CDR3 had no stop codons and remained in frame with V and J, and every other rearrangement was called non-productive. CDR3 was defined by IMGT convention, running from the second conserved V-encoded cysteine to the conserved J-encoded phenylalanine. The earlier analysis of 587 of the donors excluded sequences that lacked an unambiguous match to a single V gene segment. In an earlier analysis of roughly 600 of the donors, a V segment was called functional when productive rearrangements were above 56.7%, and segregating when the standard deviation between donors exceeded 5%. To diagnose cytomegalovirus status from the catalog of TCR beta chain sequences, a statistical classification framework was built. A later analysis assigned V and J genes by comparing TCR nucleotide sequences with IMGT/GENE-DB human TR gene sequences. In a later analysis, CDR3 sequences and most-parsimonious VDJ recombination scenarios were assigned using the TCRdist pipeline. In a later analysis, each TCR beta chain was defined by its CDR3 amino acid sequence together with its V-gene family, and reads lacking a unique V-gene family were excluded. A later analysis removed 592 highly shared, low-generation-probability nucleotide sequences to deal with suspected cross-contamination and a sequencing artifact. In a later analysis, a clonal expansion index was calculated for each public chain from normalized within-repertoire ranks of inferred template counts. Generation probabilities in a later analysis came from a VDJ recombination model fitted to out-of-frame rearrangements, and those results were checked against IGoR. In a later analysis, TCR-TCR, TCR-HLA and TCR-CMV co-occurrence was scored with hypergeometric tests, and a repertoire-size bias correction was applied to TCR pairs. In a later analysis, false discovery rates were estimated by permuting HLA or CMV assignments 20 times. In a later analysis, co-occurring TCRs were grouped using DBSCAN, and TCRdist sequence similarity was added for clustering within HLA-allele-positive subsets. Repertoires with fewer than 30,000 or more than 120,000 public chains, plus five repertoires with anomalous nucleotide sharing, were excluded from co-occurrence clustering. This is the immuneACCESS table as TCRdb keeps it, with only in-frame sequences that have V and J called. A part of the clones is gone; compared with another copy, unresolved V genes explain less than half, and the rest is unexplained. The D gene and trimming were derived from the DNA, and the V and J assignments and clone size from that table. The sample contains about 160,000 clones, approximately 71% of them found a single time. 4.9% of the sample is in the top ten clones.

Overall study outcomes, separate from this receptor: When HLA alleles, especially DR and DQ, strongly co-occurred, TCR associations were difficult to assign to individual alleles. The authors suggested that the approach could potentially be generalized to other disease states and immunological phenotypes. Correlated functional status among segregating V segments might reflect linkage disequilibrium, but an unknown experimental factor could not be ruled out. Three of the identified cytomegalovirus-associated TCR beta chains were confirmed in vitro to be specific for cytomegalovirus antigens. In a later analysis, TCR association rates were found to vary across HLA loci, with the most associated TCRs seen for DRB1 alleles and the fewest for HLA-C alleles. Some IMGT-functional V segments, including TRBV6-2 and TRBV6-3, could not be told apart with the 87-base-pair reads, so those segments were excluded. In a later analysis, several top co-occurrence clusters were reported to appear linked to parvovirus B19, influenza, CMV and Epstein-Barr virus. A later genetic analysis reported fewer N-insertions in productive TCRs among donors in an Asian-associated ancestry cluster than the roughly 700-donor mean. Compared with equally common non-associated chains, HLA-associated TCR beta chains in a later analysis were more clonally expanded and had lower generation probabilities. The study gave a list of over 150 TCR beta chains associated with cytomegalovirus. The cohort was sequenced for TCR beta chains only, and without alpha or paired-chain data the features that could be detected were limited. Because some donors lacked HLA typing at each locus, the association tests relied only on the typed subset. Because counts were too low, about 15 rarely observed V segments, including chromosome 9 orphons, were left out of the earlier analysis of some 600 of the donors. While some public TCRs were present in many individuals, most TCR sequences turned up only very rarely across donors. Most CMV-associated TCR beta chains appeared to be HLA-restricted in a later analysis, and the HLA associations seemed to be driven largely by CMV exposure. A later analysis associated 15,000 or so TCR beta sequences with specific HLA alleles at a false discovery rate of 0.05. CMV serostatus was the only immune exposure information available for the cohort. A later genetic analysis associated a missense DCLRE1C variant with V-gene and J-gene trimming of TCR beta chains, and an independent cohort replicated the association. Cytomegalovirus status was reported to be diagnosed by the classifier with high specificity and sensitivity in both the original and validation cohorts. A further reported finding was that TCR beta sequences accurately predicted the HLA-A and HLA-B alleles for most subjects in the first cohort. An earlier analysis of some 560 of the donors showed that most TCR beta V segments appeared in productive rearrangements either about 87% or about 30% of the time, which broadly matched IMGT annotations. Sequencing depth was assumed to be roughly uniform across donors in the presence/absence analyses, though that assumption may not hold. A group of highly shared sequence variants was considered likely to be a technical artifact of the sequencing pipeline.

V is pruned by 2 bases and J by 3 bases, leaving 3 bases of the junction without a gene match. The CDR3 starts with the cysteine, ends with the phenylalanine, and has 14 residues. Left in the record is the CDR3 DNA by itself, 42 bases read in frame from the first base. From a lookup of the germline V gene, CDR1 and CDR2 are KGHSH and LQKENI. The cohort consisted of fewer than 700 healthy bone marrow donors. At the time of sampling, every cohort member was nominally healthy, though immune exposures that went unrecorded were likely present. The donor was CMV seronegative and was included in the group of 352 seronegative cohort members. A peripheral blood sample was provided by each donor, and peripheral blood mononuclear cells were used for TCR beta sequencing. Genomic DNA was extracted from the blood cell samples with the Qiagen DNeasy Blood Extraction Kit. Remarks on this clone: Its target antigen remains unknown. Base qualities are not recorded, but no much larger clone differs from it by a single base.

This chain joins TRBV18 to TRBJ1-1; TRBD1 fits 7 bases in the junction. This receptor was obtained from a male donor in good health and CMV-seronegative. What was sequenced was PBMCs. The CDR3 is CASSPRGQHTEAFF. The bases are TGTGCCAGCTCACCAAGGGGACAGCACACTGAAGCTTTCTTT.